This T cell receptor beta chain was observed in a study of blood T cells in healthy people across ages. This clonotype was seen only a few times. CDR1 and CDR2 (germline): SGHVS, FNYEAQ. V trimming: 4 bases; J trimming: 4 bases; junction bases outside the gene matches: 6. The CDR3 loop spans 14 amino acids. Next came a second PCR, run for roughly 6 to 11 cycles, which used a sample-barcoded 5' primer along with a J-beta primer mix. In TCRdb, the 5' RACE reads were re-called with MiXCR into one record per CDR3 protein. Of 1.5 million or so distinct CDR3 sequences in the sample, roughly 43% were seen once.

The chain joins TRBV7-6 to TRBJ1-2, with 7 bases aligning to TRBD1. The sequence derives from a woman aged 18-35 years in good health. Sequencing was done on a sample of blood. The CDR3 here is CASSSPGTVYGYTF. CDR3 nucleotides: TGTGCCAGCAGCTCACCCGGGACAGTCTATGGCTACACCTTC.